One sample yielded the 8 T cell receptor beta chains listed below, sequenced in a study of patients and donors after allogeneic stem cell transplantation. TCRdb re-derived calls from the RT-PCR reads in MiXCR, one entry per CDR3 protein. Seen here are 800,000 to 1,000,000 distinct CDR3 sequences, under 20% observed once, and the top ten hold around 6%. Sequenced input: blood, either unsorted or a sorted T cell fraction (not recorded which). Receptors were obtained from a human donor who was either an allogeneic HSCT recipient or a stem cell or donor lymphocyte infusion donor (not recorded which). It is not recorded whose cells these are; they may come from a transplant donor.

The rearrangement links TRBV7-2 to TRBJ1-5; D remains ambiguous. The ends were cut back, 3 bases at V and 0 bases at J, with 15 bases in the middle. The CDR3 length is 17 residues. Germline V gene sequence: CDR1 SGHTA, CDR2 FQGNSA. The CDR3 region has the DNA TGTGCCAGCAGCTTGGTTGGCAGAACATATAGCAATCAGCCCCAGCATTTT. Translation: CASSLVGRTYSNQPQHF.

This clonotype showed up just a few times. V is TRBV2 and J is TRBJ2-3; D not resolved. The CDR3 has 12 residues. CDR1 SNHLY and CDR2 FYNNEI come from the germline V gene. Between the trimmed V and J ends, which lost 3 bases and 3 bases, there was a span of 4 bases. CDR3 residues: CASSERTDTQYF. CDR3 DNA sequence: TGTGCCAGCAGTGAGCGAACAGATACGCAGTATTTT.

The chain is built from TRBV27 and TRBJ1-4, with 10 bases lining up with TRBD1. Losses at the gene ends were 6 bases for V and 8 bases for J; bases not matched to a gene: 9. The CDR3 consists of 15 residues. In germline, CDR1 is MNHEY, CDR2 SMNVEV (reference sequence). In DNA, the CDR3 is TGTGCCAGCAGGCATACCGGGACAGGGGCCGAAAAACTGTTTTTT. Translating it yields CASRHTGTGAEKLFF.

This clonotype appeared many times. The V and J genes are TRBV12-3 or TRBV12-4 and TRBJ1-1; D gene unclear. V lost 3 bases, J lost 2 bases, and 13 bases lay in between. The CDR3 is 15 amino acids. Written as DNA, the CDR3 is TGTGCCAGCAGTTTCGATCGGGCAGCCAACACTGAAGCTTTCTTT. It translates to CASSFDRAANTEAFF.

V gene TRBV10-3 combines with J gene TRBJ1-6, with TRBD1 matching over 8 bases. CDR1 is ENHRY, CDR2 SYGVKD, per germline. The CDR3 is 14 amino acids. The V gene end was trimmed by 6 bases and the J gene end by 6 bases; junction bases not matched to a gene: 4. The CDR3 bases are TGTGCCATCAGGGGCGACAGGGGTAATTCACCCCTCCACTTT. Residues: CAIRGDRGNSPLHF.

CDR3 protein: CASSYEWGGNQPQHF. In DNA form, the CDR3 reads TGTGCCAGCAGTTATGAGTGGGGAGGGAATCAGCCCCAGCATTTT. The rearrangement links TRBV6-5 to TRBJ1-5; D remains ambiguous. With 3 bases removed from V and 4 bases from J, the gap between germline ends came to 13 bases. The germline V gene has CDR1 MNHEY and CDR2 SVGAGI. The CDR3 spans 15 residues.

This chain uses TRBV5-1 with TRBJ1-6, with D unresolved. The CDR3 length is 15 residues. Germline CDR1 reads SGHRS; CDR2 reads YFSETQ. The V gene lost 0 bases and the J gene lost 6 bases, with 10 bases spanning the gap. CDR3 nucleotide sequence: TGCGCCAGCAGCTTGGGCATAGGACGTAATTCACCCCTCCACTTT. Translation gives CASSLGIGRNSPLHF.

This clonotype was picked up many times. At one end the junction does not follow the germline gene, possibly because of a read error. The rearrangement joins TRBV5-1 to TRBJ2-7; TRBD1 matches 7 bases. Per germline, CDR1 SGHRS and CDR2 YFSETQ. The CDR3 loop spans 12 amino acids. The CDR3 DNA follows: TGTGCCAGCAGTTTGGCAGGGGGCGAGCAGTACTTC. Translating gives CASSLAGGEQYF.